This entry is about one TCR beta chain. The protocol was immunoSEQ multiplex PCR, while the TCRdb copy is restricted to in-frame clones and leaves out a portion. This repertoire shows 120,000 or so clones, more than 80% found once; its top ten account for around 1.8%. This CDR3 contains 12 residues. Trimming removed 5 bases from V and 3 bases from J, with 5 bases in between. Germline lookup yields CDR1 MNHEY and CDR2 SVGAGI. As for time point: blood 2 weeks post-SBRT. The treatment: 15 Gy SBRT to primary tumor, nephrectomy 4 weeks later. This sample was included in a study of radiation and T cells in renal cell carcinoma.

The J gene is TRBJ1-5, the V gene TRBV6-5, with D unresolved. This clonotype originated in a woman aged 60-70 years with renal cell carcinoma. The sequencing used blood, collected from a patient whose treatment included radiotherapy and nephrectomy. The CDR3 loop is CASSNPNQPQHF. Written as DNA, the CDR3 is TGTGCCAGCAGTAACCCCAATCAGCCCCAGCATTTT.